The 23 T cell receptor beta chains in this list originate from one sample, sequenced in a study of Ad26.COV2.S vaccination and SARS-CoV-2 variants. TCRdb's copy holds only in-frame clones and misses some; the assay was immunoSEQ multiplex PCR. Altogether about 350,000 clones are present, about 90% being singletons, with the ten largest covering 3% to 4%. The source was peripheral blood, collected after recovery from COVID-19. The origin of the receptors is a human donor who had recovered from COVID-19.

The chain has TRBV18 and TRBJ2-5; 8 bases align to TRBD1. The CDR3 totals 14 residues. Trimming at V came to 6 bases and at J to 5 bases, leaving 8 bases not matched to a gene. Germline V lookup: CDR1 KGHSH, CDR2 LQKENI. CDR3 sequence reads: CASSPLDRAETQYF. The CDR3 DNA reads TGTGCCAGCTCCCCTCTGGACAGGGCCGAGACCCAGTACTTC.

This sequence joins TRBV5-4 and TRBJ1-1; D is ambiguous. Germline assignment: CDR1 SGHNT and CDR2 YYREEE (reference sequence). The CDR3 has 14 amino acids. V was pared by 4 bases and J by 3 bases, with 13 bases between. DNA of the CDR3: TGTGCCAGCAGCCGATCATCGGTCTACACTGAAGCTTTCTTT. Amino acids: CASSRSSVYTEAFF.

This chain uses TRBV11-2 with TRBJ2-1; TRBD1 matches at 9 bases. V lost 5 bases and J lost 7; bases outside the gene matches: 6. CDR3 length equals 14 residues. From germline, CDR1 is SGHAT and CDR2 FQNNGV. The CDR3 reads CASSPETGGNEQFF. CDR3 sequence (DNA): TGTGCCAGCAGCCCTGAGACAGGGGGGAATGAGCAGTTCTTC.

The rearrangement joins TRBV19 to TRBJ1-1; D unclear. Germline values: CDR1 LNHDA, CDR2 SQIVND (reference sequence). Trimming took 5 bases from V and 0 from J, leaving 7 bases between them. The CDR3 contains 13 residues. CDR3 amino acids: CASSVGLNTEAFF. As DNA, the CDR3 is TGTGCCAGTAGTGTTGGATTGAACACTGAAGCTTTCTTT.

This chain joins TRBV29-1 and TRBJ1-1; 9 bases map to TRBD1. CDR1 and CDR2 (germline): SQVTM, ANQGSEA. This CDR3 spans 16 amino acids. The V gene end was trimmed by 7 bases and the J gene end by 4 bases; junction bases not matched to a gene: 16. Here the CDR3 DNA reads TGCAGCGCCCCCCGTTGGACAGGGGTATCTGGCACTGAAGCTTTCTTT. It codes for CSAPRWTGVSGTEAFF.

The rearrangement links TRBV28 to TRBJ2-1; D gene uncertain. Looked up from germline, CDR1 is MDHEN and CDR2 is SYDVKM. The CDR3 runs 12 residues. V lost 2 bases and J lost 9, with 8 bases in between. CDR3 in DNA: TGTGCCAGCAGTTTAAATTGGCCTGAGCAGTTCTTC. Its translation is CASSLNWPEQFF.

This sequence joins TRBV29-1 and TRBJ1-2; D possibly corresponds to TRBD1 (5 bases). V was cut by 4 bases and J by 1 base, with 10 bases left in between. The CDR3 extends over 13 amino acids. Germline CDR1 reads SQVTM; CDR2 reads ANQGSEA. The DNA of the CDR3 is TGCAGCGTTGGCGACAGACTTAACTATGGCTACACCTTC. This codes for CSVGDRLNYGYTF. Full variable domain (missing parts from reference TRBV29-1 and TRBJ1-2): SAVISQKPSRDICQRGTSLTIQCQVDSQVTMMFWYRQQPGQSLTLIATANQGSEATYESGFVIDKFPISRPNLTFSTLTVSNMSPEDSSIYLCSVGDRLNYGYTFGSGTRLTVV.

This clone was seen repeatedly, ten times or more. The chain has TRBV6-5 and TRBJ2-7; 9 positions agree with TRBD1. After removal of 5 bases from V and 3 bases from J, the junction contained 8 bases not matched to a gene. This CDR3 is built from 15 residues. The germline V gene encodes CDR1 MNHEY and CDR2 SVGAGI. Here the CDR3 reads CASSLRDRANYEQYF. In nucleotides, the CDR3 is TGTGCCAGCAGTCTCCGGGACAGGGCCAACTACGAGCAGTACTTC.

This clone was counted once. V is TRBV7-8 and J is TRBJ1-1, with D hard to call. CDR3 length: 14 residues. Germline-derived CDR1 and CDR2 are SGHVS and FQNEAQ. V gave up 6 bases and J gave up 1 base, with 12 bases separating them. CDR3 region: CASRPRRGNTEAFF. The CDR3 DNA is TGTGCCAGCAGACCTAGGCGGGGGAACACTGAAGCTTTCTTT. Full variable domain (remainder filled in from reference TRBV7-8 and TRBJ1-1): GAGVSQSPRYKVAKRGQDVALRCDPISGHVSLFWYQQALGQGPEFLTYFQNEAQLDKSGLPSDRFFAERPEGSVSTLKIQRTQQEDSAVYLCASRPRRGNTEAFFGQGTRLTVV.

The V and J genes are TRBV6-1 and TRBJ2-3; D unclear. V lost 3 bases, J lost 9 bases, and 10 bases lay in between. The CDR3 sequence is 12 residues long. CDR1 MNHNS and CDR2 SASEGT come from the germline V gene. CDR3 residues: CASSDTVDTQYF. The CDR3 DNA reads TGTGCCAGCAGTGATACAGTAGACACGCAGTATTTT.

This chain connects TRBV9 to TRBJ2-1, with D hard to call. Germline CDR1 is SGDLS and CDR2 is YYNGEE. The CDR3 loop spans 13 amino acids. V gave up 3 bases and J gave up 4 bases, with 8 bases separating them. The CDR3 DNA sequence: TGTGCCAGCAGCGCACCACGGTACAATGAGCAGTTCTTC. It is translated as CASSAPRYNEQFF.

For this clone: Mismatch with germline at one junction end may stem from a read error. This chain joins TRBV11-2 and TRBJ2-2; 10 nucleotides line up with TRBD2. CDR3 length: 14 amino acids. Germline V gene lookup returns CDR1 SGHAT and CDR2 FQNNGV. CDR3 DNA sequence: TGTGCCAGCAGGGGACTAGCGAAGACCGGGGAGCTGTTTTTT. This sequence encodes CASRGLAKTGELFF.

This chain uses TRBV6-6 with TRBJ1-1; the match to TRBD1 covers 8 bases. The CDR3 extends over 15 amino acids. The V gene end was trimmed by 5 bases and the J gene end by 7 bases; junction bases not matched to a gene: 12. Germline CDR1 MNHNY, CDR2 SVGAGI (reference sequence). The CDR3 DNA follows: TGTGCCAGCAGTGGACAGGGAGGGACCTTCGGTGAAGCTTTCTTT. The encoded protein is CASSGQGGTFGEAFF.

The chain combines TRBV3-1 (or the pseudogene TRBV3-2) with TRBJ2-3, with a tentative D call TRBD2 (6 bases). This CDR3 is 14 amino acids long. The V end was cut by 2 bases, the J end by 6 bases, with 12 bases between. CDR1 and CDR2 (germline): LGHDT, YNNKEL (reference sequence). CDR3 protein: CASSQTSRGDTQYF. DNA for the CDR3: TGTGCCAGCAGCCAAACTAGCCGGGGGGATACGCAGTATTTT.

This clone occurred once. The gene calls are TRBV2 and TRBJ1-5; tentative D call: TRBD1 (5 bases). The CDR3 extends over 12 amino acids. Germline CDR1 SNHLY, CDR2 FYNNEI. V lost 7 bases, J lost 4 bases, and 8 bases lay in between. The CDR3 region is CASTEGNQPQHF. The DNA of the CDR3 is TGTGCCAGCACCGAGGGGAATCAGCCCCAGCATTTT.

J is TRBJ1-1 and V is TRBV7-3, with no clear D. CDR1 SGHTA and CDR2 FQGTGA come from the germline V gene. V lost 6 bases to trimming and J lost 1 base, with 15 bases between them. There are 15 residues in the CDR3. Here the CDR3 DNA reads TGTGCCAGCAGTGCTAGTGTGGGGAGGAACACTGAAGCTTTCTTT. Protein sequence: CASSASVGRNTEAFF.

This clone was detected once. The rearrangement joins TRBV5-4 to TRBJ1-2, with 9 bases aligning to TRBD1. Germline V gene lookup returns CDR1 SGHNT and CDR2 YYREEE (reference sequence). This CDR3 is built from 16 residues. J gave up 4 bases and V 2 bases, and 9 bases lay outside the gene matches. The CDR3 reads CASSLLDWTGAYGYTF. The CDR3 DNA sequence: TGTGCCAGCAGCTTACTGGATTGGACAGGGGCCTATGGCTACACCTTC.

In its sample, this clone was seen once. This chain connects TRBV2 to TRBJ1-2; weak D call: TRBD1 (5 bases). Germline CDR1 SNHLY, CDR2 FYNNEI. The length of the CDR3 is 14 residues. Trimming stripped 6 bases from V and 8 bases from J, with 19 bases between. CDR3 loop: CASRNPTAVVGYTF. The CDR3 region has the DNA TGTGCCAGCAGGAACCCGACAGCGGTGGTCGGCTACACCTTC.

This chain links TRBV2 with TRBJ1-1, with D unresolved. V gave up 3 bases and J gave up 0 bases, with 8 bases separating them. Germline loops: CDR1 SNHLY, CDR2 FYNNEI. The CDR3 is 14 amino acids. The CDR3 region is CASSEREMNTEAFF. The CDR3 region has the DNA TGTGCCAGCAGTGAGCGGGAGATGAACACTGAAGCTTTCTTT.

The rearrangement links TRBV7-9 to TRBJ1-1; no clear D gene. The CDR3 is made up of 15 amino acids. Germline V CDR1 and CDR2: SEHNR, FQNEAQ (reference sequence). V was pared by 2 bases and J by 4 bases, with 14 bases between. The CDR3 DNA follows: TGTGCCAGCAGCTTAAGTAGGCCTGGGGTCACTGAAGCTTTCTTT. Translating it yields CASSLSRPGVTEAFF.

As DNA, the CDR3 is TGTGCCAGCAGCTATATACAGGGGGCGCGGGAAAAACTGTTTTTT. The encoded protein is CASSYIQGAREKLFF. This chain uses TRBV14 with TRBJ1-4, with 9 bases matching TRBD1. The length of the CDR3 is 15 residues. V lost 5 bases to trimming and J lost 8 bases; unmatched junction nucleotides: 9. Germline V gives CDR1 SGHDN, CDR2 FVKESK. The complete variable domain, with remaining parts taken from reference TRBV14 and TRBJ1-4, reads EAGVTQFPSHSVIEKGQTVTLRCDPISGHDNLYWYRRVMGKEIKFLLHFVKESKQDESGMPNNRFLAERTGGTYSTLKVQPAELEDSGVYFCASSYIQGAREKLFFGSGTQLSVL.

The chain couples TRBV7-2 to TRBJ2-7, with D possibly being TRBD1 (6 bases). The CDR3 length is 14 residues. V was clipped by 0 bases and J by 5 bases, with 11 bases between them. Germline assignment: CDR1 SGHTA and CDR2 FQGNSA. The CDR3 nucleotides read TGTGCCAGCAGCTTAGCGCAGGGGAGAAACGAGCAGTACTTC. Translated: CASSLAQGRNEQYF.

In this sample, this clone turned up once. The chain's CDR3 is CASSVGTSGGAEQFF. CDR3 in DNA: TGTGCCAGCAGTGTTGGCACTAGCGGGGGGGCTGAGCAGTTCTTC. V and J are TRBV13 and TRBJ2-1; 13 positions match TRBD2. This CDR3 comprises 15 residues. V was clipped by 6 bases and J by 9 bases; unmatched bases: 8. Germline V gives CDR1 PRHDT, CDR2 FYEKMQ (reference sequence). The variable domain in full, completed from reference TRBV13 and TRBJ2-1, reads AAGVIQSPRHLIKEKRETATLKCYPIPRHDTVYWYQQGPGQDPQFLISFYEKMQSDKGSIPDRFSAQQFSDYHSELNMSSLELGDSALYFCASSVGTSGGAEQFFGPGTRLTVL.